This T cell receptor beta chain appears in the sequencing data of a study of CXCR3-negative and CXCR3-positive naive CD8 T cells. 5' RACE with UMI labels generated the TRB cDNA libraries. TCRdb re-called the 5' RACE reads and catalogs CDR3 proteins one per entry, DNA excluded. The clone table shows fewer than 95,000 distinct CDR3 sequences, with the ten largest holding 1.1%. Notes on this clonotype: As yet, its antigen is unknown.

General study results and limits: CD5 surface expression was similar among naive subsets, and TCR strength was estimated by inference from TRB CDR3 properties. High diversity, comparable across both naive subsets, contrasted with much lower diversity in memory CD8+ cells. Within a donor, both naive subsets shared TRBV-TRBJ usage, unlike memory cells.

The CDR3 is 11 amino acids. The germline V gene encodes CDR1 SQVTM and CDR2 ANQGSEA. CD45RO-CCR7+CD27+CD95- characterized naive CD8+ T cells. This receptor was identified in a human donor in good health. Some clones in this sample may be carry-over from other donors' samples. Source material: naive CXCR3- CD8+ T cells from blood. Subset here: CD45RO-CCR7+CD27+CD95- naive CD8+ T cells lacking CXCR3 (TNR3-). The chain joins TRBV29-1 to TRBJ1-1. CDR3 protein: CSSFEYTEAFF.